This passage covers 26 T cell receptor beta chains from one sample sequenced in a study of post-analysis software for immune sequencing data. Study-wide findings and caveats: Higher frequency in patients than in controls was seen for roughly five TRBV segments, with TRBV5-6, TRBV5-1 and TRBV20-1 among them.

TCR beta cDNA libraries included unique molecular identifiers. From the PCR reads, TCRdb called clonotypes with MiXCR, one entry per CDR3 protein. The sample shows some 260,000 distinct CDR3 sequences, approximately 34% of them seen only once. Their antigens are not known. The sample taken for sequencing was blood. Receptors were obtained from a girl aged 10 to 17 with multiple sclerosis.

Regarding this clonotype: A much larger clone differs by one base, so this may be a read error. The chain employs TRBV27 and TRBJ1-4; D may be TRBD1 (5 bases). V lost 6 bases to trimming and J lost 4 bases, with 12 bases between them. This CDR3 comprises 14 residues. CDR1 is MNHEY and CDR2 is SMNVEV in the germline V gene (reference sequence). The CDR3 DNA follows: TGTGCCAGCAGGGCCTGGACAAATAATGAAAAACTGTTTTTT. This sequence encodes CASRAWTNNEKLFF.

This clonotype was seen many times. The chain recombines TRBV9 with TRBJ2-3, with D perhaps matching TRBD1 (6 bases). The CDR3 covers 17 residues. V was pared by 3 bases and J by 1 base, with 18 bases between. The germline CDR1 and CDR2 sequences are SGDLS and YYNGEE. The CDR3 protein is CASSGRDKAGGTDTQYF. DNA for the CDR3: TGTGCCAGCAGCGGACGGGACAAGGCTGGGGGCACAGATACGCAGTATTTT.

This clonotype was seen at least ten times. The rearrangement uses TRBV29-1 and TRBJ1-2; D is unclear. CDR1 is SQVTM and CDR2 is ANQGSEA in the germline V gene. The CDR3 is 13 amino acids. Between the trimmed V and J ends, which lost 1 base and 8 bases, there was a span of 14 bases. CDR3 amino acids: CSVEGQGAQGYTF. In DNA form, the CDR3 reads TGCAGCGTTGAAGGCCAAGGCGCCCAAGGCTACACCTTC. Drawing the rest from reference TRBV29-1 and TRBJ1-2, the complete variable domain is SAVISQKPSRDICQRGTSLTIQCQVDSQVTMMFWYRQQPGQSLTLIATANQGSEATYESGFVIDKFPISRPNLTFSTLTVSNMSPEDSSIYLCSVEGQGAQGYTFGSGTRLTVV.

A word on this clonotype: This may stem from a read error, because a much larger clone lies one nucleotide away. This chain links TRBV3-1 with TRBJ1-5; no firm D call. This CDR3 spans 13 amino acids. Germline CDR1 reads LGHDT; CDR2 reads YNNKEL (reference sequence). The CDR3: CVSSISRDQPQHF. CDR3 in DNA: TGTGTCAGCAGCATTTCAAGGGATCAGCCCCAGCATTTT.

As for this clonotype: A much larger clone differs from this one at a single base, so this may be a read error. The rearrangement joins TRBV6-1 to TRBJ2-7, with a weak D call TRBD1 (6 bases). The CDR3 is 13 residues long. Germline values: CDR1 MNHNS, CDR2 SASEGT. In DNA, the CDR3 is TGTGCCGGCAGTGAAGTAGGGGGCTACGAGCAGTACTTC. Amino acids: CAGSEVGGYEQYF.

Remarks on this clonotype: This sequence may be a read error, since a much larger clone differs from it by one base. The gene calls are TRBV3-1 and TRBJ1-4; 7 nucleotides agree with TRBD1. The CDR3 contains 15 residues. From germline, CDR1 is LGHDT and CDR2 YNNKEL (reference sequence). The DNA for the CDR3 is TGTGCCAGCAGCAAGACCAGGGGGGCTAATGAAAAACGGTTTTTT. Its translation: CASSKTRGANEKRFF. Combining the CDR3 with reference TRBV3-1 and TRBJ1-4 gives the whole variable domain DTAVSQTPKYLVTQMGNDKSIKCEQNLGHDTMYWYKQDSKKFLKIMFSYNNKELIINETVPNRFSPKSPDKAHLNLHINSLELGDSAVYFCASSKTRGANEKRFFGSGTQLSVL.

This clonotype was seen ten or more times. V is TRBV5-5 and J is TRBJ2-5; 9 nucleotides match TRBD2. CDR1 and CDR2 from the germline V gene are SGHKS and YYEKEE (reference sequence). This CDR3 spans 17 amino acids. The V segment lost 4 bases and the J segment 2 bases; nucleotides outside the gene matches: 12. The DNA of the CDR3 is TGTGCCAGCAGCGGAGGCGAGCGGGGGGACATGCAAGAGACCCAGTACTTC. Its protein product is CASSGGERGDMQETQYF.

Concerning this clonotype: A much larger clone lies one base from this, so it may be a read error. V and J are TRBV5-5 and TRBJ1-5, with D unresolved. CDR1 is SGHKS, CDR2 YYEKEE, per germline (reference sequence). Trimming took off 2 bases at V and 6 bases at J, with 9 bases between the two ends. The CDR3 has 13 amino acids. The CDR3 DNA sequence: TGTGCCAGCAGCTTTGGAGTGACTCAGCCCCAGCATTTT. It specifies CASSFGVTQPQHF.

In its sample, this clonotype was seen many times. The CDR3 DNA reads TGTGCCAGCACCGGTATCACAGATACGCAGTATTTT. Its protein product is CASTGITDTQYF. This rearrangement joins TRBV7-3 to TRBJ2-3; D not resolved. V shed 7 bases and J shed 2 bases, with 7 bases lying between them. The CDR3 contains 12 residues. Germline CDR1 is SGHTA and CDR2 is FQGTGA.

Ten or more counts support this clonotype. V and J are TRBV29-1 and TRBJ2-1; TRBD1 is a possible D gene (6 bases). This CDR3 region has 12 residues. V lost 5 bases, J lost 8 bases, and 13 bases lay in between. The germline V gene has CDR1 SQVTM and CDR2 ANQGSEA. DNA for the CDR3: TGCAGCGTTCTCGCTTCAGGGGATGAGCAGTTCTTC. Protein product: CSVLASGDEQFF.

A few counts support this clonotype. This may arise from a read error, as a much more abundant clone is one base away. The chain combines TRBV24-1 with TRBJ2-1, with 10 bases that match TRBD1. Trimming cost V 5 bases and J 9 bases; bases outside gene matches: 3. This CDR3 region has 13 residues. Germline values: CDR1 KGHDR, CDR2 SFDVKD. The CDR3 nucleotides are TGTGCCACCAGTGGGACAGGGGGTATTGAGCAGTTCTTC. Translation gives CATSGTGGIEQFF.

CDR3 sequence: CASSLRLGPYNEQFF. The DNA of the CDR3 is TGTGCCAGCAGTTTAAGGCTGGGCCCCTACAATGAGCAGTTCTTC. The chain combines TRBV27 with TRBJ2-1; D ambiguous. The germline V and J ends were trimmed by 2 bases and 2 bases, with 10 bases remaining between them. This CDR3 has 15 residues. Per germline, CDR1 MNHEY and CDR2 SMNVEV (reference sequence).

The chain is built from TRBV29-1 and TRBJ2-3, with 8 bases fitting TRBD1. CDR1 and CDR2 (germline): SQVTM, ANQGSEA. V dropped 6 bases and J dropped 5; count of bases not matched to a gene: 10. This CDR3 has 14 residues. The CDR3 region is CSVGRAGGGDTQYF. CDR3 DNA sequence: TGCAGCGTCGGCAGGGCAGGGGGCGGAGATACGCAGTATTTT.

This chain joins TRBV5-6 and TRBJ1-4; D is uncertain. This CDR3 is built from 14 residues. Looked up from germline, CDR1 is SGHDT and CDR2 is YYEEEE. Trimming removed 2 bases from V and 6 bases from J, with 11 bases in between. CDR3 nucleotides: TGTGCCAGCAGCTTCCGCCGATCCGATGAAAAACTGTTTTTT. Its translation is CASSFRRSDEKLFF.

This clonotype occurred a few times. This sequence joins TRBV5-1 and TRBJ2-1; 13 positions match TRBD2. V shed 4 bases, J shed 15 bases, and the junction held 7 bases outside the gene matches. The CDR3 is 13 amino acids. Germline assignment: CDR1 SGHRS and CDR2 YFSETQ. In DNA form, the CDR3 reads TGCGCCAGCAGCCTGGAGACTAGCGGGGGGTTGTTCTTC. Translation: CASSLETSGGLFF.

This clonotype was counted a few times. The chain is built from TRBV19 and TRBJ1-1; TRBD1 aligns across 10 bases. CDR1 is LNHDA and CDR2 is SQIVND in the germline V gene (reference sequence). The V segment lost 7 bases and the J segment 0 bases; nucleotides outside the gene matches: 8. This CDR3 has 16 residues. Here the CDR3 DNA reads TGTGCCAGTACCCCTGGGGACAGGGGAATGAACACTGAAGCTTTCTTT. Translated: CASTPGDRGMNTEAFF. The full variable domain, rest sourced from reference TRBV19 and TRBJ1-1, is DGGITQSPKYLFRKEGQNVTLSCEQNLNHDAMYWYRQDPGQGLRLIYYSQIVNDFQKGDIAEGYSVSREKKESFPLTVTSAQKNPTAFYLCASTPGDRGMNTEAFFGQGTRLTVV.

This sequence joins TRBV20-1 and TRBJ1-1; 12 bases are shared with TRBD1. Germline lookup yields CDR1 DFQATT and CDR2 SNEGSKA (reference sequence). The CDR3 is 17 residues long. J gave up 4 bases and V 0 bases, and 9 bases lay outside the gene matches. The CDR3 nucleotides read TGCAGTGCTAGAGATCTGGGACAGGGGGCGCGGGTCACTGAAGCTTTCTTT. Amino acid sequence: CSARDLGQGARVTEAFF.

The rearrangement joins TRBV20-1 to TRBJ2-5, with a weak D call TRBD2 (6 bases). Germline loops: CDR1 DFQATT, CDR2 SNEGSKA (reference sequence). The CDR3 totals 14 residues. V lost 0 bases and J 3 bases, leaving 11 bases between the germline ends. The CDR3 region has the DNA TGCAGTGCTAGAGAGGCTAGCGCAAAAGAGACCCAGTACTTC. Encoded protein: CSAREASAKETQYF.

This clonotype has ten or more counts. The chain recombines TRBV7-9 with TRBJ2-4, with 9 bases aligning to TRBD2. V shed 1 base and J 6 bases; nucleotides not matched to a gene: 10. The CDR3 extends over 17 amino acids. The germline gives CDR1 SEHNR, CDR2 FQNEAQ (reference sequence). The CDR3 is CASSLVSGGRAGNIQYF. As DNA, the CDR3 is TGTGCCAGCAGCTTAGTCTCGGGCGGGAGGGCCGGAAACATTCAGTACTTC.

With respect to this clonotype: With a much larger clone just one base away, this may be a read error. The rearrangement links TRBV28 to TRBJ2-4; 8 bases align to TRBD1. The junction had 6 bases not matched to a gene; V was cut back by 8 bases and J by 0 bases. Germline V gene data show CDR1 as MDHEN and CDR2 as SYDVKM. The length of the CDR3 is 15 residues. CDR3 in amino acids: CASGAQGAAKNIQYF. CDR3 in DNA: TGTGCCAGCGGTGCTCAGGGGGCAGCCAAAAACATTCAGTACTTC.

This clonotype occurred many times. This chain joins TRBV5-1 and TRBJ2-5, with a possible D match to TRBD2 (5 bases). Trimming took 0 bases from V and 5 from J, leaving 14 bases between them. This CDR3 spans 15 amino acids. Germline CDR1 and CDR2: SGHRS and YFSETQ. The chain's CDR3 is CASSLAGRGLETQYF. As DNA, the CDR3 is TGCGCCAGCAGCTTGGCCGGTCGAGGGCTGGAGACCCAGTACTTC.

This clonotype was recorded many times. CDR3 nucleotide sequence: TGCGCCAGCAGCCAAGGGGCAATTTTCTATGGCTACACCTTC. It codes for CASSQGAIFYGYTF. The chain joins TRBV4-1 to TRBJ1-2; the D is unclear. Trimming pared 1 base from V and 4 bases from J, leaving 10 bases between. Germline CDR1 MGHRA, CDR2 YSYEKL. CDR3 length: 14 residues.

This chain joins TRBV12-3 or TRBV12-4 and TRBJ1-1; tentative D call: TRBD1 (6 bases). V was shortened by 1 base and J by 0 bases, with 9 bases between the two germline ends. The CDR3 extends over 15 amino acids. The CDR3 DNA follows: TGTGCCAGCAGTTTAGAGCGGGGGCTGAACACTGAAGCTTTCTTT. Translated, it gives CASSLERGLNTEAFF.

This clonotype was seen many times. This chain links TRBV20-1 with TRBJ2-1, with 9 bases identical to TRBD2. The CDR3 consists of 16 residues. V lost 2 bases, J lost 5 bases, and 10 bases stayed unmatched. CDR1 DFQATT and CDR2 SNEGSKA come from the germline V gene (reference sequence). This chain's CDR3 is CSARKDWLAGNNEQFF. CDR3 DNA: TGCAGTGCTAGAAAAGACTGGCTAGCGGGGAACAATGAGCAGTTCTTC.

This clonotype showed up just once. The junction differs from germline at one of its ends, possibly a read error. The V call is TRBV4-1, the J call TRBJ2-2; TRBD2 agrees at 10 bases. The length of the CDR3 is 19 residues. The germline CDR1 and CDR2 sequences are MGHRA and YSYEKL. The CDR3 region is CASSQDFLAGVEVTGERFF. The CDR3 DNA follows: TGCGCCAGCAGCCAAGATTTTCTAGCGGGAGTAGAGGTCACCGGGGAGCGGTTTTTT.

The V call is TRBV13, the J call TRBJ2-7; 12 bases match TRBD2. V was pared by 5 bases and J by 1 base, with 6 bases of the junction left unmatched. Germline V lookup: CDR1 PRHDT, CDR2 FYEKMQ (reference sequence). The CDR3 runs 16 residues. The CDR3 protein is CASSPWTSGASYEQYF. The CDR3 DNA is TGTGCCAGCAGCCCGTGGACTAGCGGGGCATCCTACGAGCAGTACTTC. The variable domain in full, completed from reference TRBV13 and TRBJ2-7, reads AAGVIQSPRHLIKEKRETATLKCYPIPRHDTVYWYQQGPGQDPQFLISFYEKMQSDKGSIPDRFSAQQFSDYHSELNMSSLELGDSALYFCASSPWTSGASYEQYFGPGTRLTVT.